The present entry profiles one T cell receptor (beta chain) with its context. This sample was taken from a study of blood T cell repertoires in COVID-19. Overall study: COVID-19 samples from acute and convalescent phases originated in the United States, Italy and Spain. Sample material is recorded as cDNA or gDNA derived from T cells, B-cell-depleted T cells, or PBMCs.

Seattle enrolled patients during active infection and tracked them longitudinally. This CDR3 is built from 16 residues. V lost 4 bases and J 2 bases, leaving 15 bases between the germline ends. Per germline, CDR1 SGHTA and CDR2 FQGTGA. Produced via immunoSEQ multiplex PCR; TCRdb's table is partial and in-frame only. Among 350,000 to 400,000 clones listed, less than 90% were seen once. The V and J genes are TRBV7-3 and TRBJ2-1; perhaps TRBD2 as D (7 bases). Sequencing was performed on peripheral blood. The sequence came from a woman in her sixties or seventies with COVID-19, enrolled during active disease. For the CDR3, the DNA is TGTGCCAGCAGCTCACTCGAAGGGGGGGCCTACAATGAGCAGTTCTTC. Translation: CASSSLEGGAYNEQFF. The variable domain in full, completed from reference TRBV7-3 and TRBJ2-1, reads GAGVSQTPSNKVTEKGKYVELRCDPISGHTALYWYRQSLGQGPEFLIYFQGTGAADDSGLPNDRFFAVRPEGSVSTLKIQRTERGDSAVYLCASSSLEGGAYNEQFFGPGTRLTVL.